This TCR beta chain comes out of a study of CD8+CD57+ T cells in acquired aplastic anemia. Study background: The DNA of sorted CD4+ and CD8+ cells averaged roughly 3 ug.

All patients picked for sequencing had shown, by flow cytometry, an expansion of CD8+CD57+ cells. Patients had undergone no therapy by the time their blood was sampled. Genomic DNA, the template, was used for profiling of the TCR beta VDJ and CDR3. Each CDR3 protein gets one entry after TCRdb re-called the reads with MiXCR. The sample holds about 170,000 distinct CDR3 sequences; under 55% are singletons and the top ten take around 1.1%. Germline lookup yields CDR1 SNHLY and CDR2 FYNNEI. This CDR3 is built from 15 residues. After removal of 6 bases from V and 5 bases from J, the junction contained 8 bases not matched to a gene.

The sequencing sample was made of sorted CD4+, CD8+, or CD8+CD57+ T cells (not recorded which) from PBMCs. The rearrangement joins TRBV2 to TRBJ2-1, with TRBD1 identical over 9 bases. This TCR was recovered from a human donor with aplastic anemia. DNA for the CDR3: TGTGCCAGCAGAGTACAGGGGGCTGTCGACAATGAGCAGTTCTTC. As protein: CASRVQGAVDNEQFF. Variable domain in full (rest from reference TRBV2 and TRBJ2-1): EPEVTQTPSHQVTQMGQEVILRCVPISNHLYFYWYRQILGQKVEFLVSFYNNEISEKSEIFDDQFSVERPDGSNFTLKIRSTKLEDSAMYFCASRVQGAVDNEQFFGPGTRLTVL.